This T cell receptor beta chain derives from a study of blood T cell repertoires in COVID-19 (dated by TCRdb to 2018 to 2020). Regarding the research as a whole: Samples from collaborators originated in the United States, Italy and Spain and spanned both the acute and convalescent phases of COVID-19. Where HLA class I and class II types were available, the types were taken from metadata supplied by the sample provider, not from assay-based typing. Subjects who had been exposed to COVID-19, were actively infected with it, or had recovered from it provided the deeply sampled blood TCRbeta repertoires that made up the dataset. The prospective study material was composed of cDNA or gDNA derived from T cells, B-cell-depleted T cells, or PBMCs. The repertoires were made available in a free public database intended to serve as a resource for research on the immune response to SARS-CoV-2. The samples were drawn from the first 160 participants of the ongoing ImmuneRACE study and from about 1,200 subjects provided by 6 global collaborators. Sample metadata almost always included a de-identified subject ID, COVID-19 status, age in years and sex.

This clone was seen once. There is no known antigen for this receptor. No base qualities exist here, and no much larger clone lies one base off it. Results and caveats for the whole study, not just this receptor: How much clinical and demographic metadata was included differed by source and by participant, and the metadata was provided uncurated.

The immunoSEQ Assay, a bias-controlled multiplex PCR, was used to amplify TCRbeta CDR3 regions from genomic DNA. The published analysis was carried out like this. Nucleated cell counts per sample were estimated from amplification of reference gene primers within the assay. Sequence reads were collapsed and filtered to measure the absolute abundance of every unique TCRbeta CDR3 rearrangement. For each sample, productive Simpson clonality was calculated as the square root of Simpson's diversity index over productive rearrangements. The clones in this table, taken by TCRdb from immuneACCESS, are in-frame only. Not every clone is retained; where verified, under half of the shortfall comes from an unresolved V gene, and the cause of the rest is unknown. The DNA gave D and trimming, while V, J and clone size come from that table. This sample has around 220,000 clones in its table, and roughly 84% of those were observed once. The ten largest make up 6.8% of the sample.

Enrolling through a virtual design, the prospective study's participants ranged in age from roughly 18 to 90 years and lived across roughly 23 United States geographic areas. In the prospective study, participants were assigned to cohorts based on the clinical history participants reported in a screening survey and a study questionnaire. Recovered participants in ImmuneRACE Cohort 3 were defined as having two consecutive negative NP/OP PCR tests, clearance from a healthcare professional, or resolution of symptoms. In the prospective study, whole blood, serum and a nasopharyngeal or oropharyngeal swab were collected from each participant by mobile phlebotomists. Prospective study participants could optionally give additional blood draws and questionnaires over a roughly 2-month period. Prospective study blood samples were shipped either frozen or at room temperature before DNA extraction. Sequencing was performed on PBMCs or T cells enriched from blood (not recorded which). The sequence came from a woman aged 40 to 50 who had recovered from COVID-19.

DNA sequence: TGTGCCAGCAGTTACGGGCCTCAGGGGTACGAGCAGTACTTC. The encoded protein is CASSYGPQGYEQYF. The rearranged segments are TRBV6-5 and TRBJ2-7; TRBD1 is a possible D gene, resting on 6 matching bases. The junction shows trimming of 2 bases on V and 4 bases on J, plus 12 bases between the germline ends. Via the germline V gene, CDR1 is MNHEY and CDR2 SVGAGI. The CDR3 measures 14 amino acids from cysteine to phenylalanine. Only CDR3 DNA remains: 42 bases, in frame from the first base.